This entry is about one TCR beta chain. No antigen is known for it. Qualities for individual bases were not recorded, and no much larger clone is one base off. CDR1 and CDR2 are read off the germline V gene as MNHEY and SVGEGT. V is trimmed back by 6 bases and J by 0 bases, and the junction contains 5 bases that no gene match accounts for. From its cysteine to its phenylalanine, the CDR3 spans 16 amino acids. Only the CDR3 region is kept as DNA, spanning 48 bases read in frame from base 1. The data belong to a study of molecular identifiers for immune sequencing clone quantification (dated by TCRdb to 2017 to 2018). For the study in its entirety: For a replicate experiment, RNA from around 20,000 or 100,000 naive CD8 T cells was divided into five aliquots, of which four were sequenced. This methods study used CD8 T cells to benchmark TCR RNA copy counting and molecular-identifier clustering-based TCR repertoire sequencing (MIDCIRS).

Library preparation employed PCR. Instrument on record: NextSeq 500. Preparation of bulk TCR libraries followed a previously described approach, with the TCR primers listed in Table S5. The Qiagen AllPrep DNA/RNA kit was used to purify total RNA. Before analysis, reads from multiple sequencing runs of the same library were pooled. As for how the authors treated the data: Reads were retained only if the reads had an exact TCR constant sequence, and the retained reads were trimmed to 150 nt and grouped according to their 12-nt molecular barcodes. Reads within each barcode group were sub-clustered using a 15% Levenshtein threshold, and quality-weighted consensus sequences were constructed for each RNA molecule. Non-functional sequences were excluded, and lower-count sequences lying one edit away from another sequence were also excluded. Barcode sub-clusters with fewer than 20% of the maximum read count were removed, based on fitting two negative binomial distributions. The raw public reads went through TCRdb reprocessing: fastp at Q25, MiXCR clone calling, in-frame beta chains kept. Rows merge per CDR3 protein into single entries with the most common DNA and genes. These V and J calls derive from TCRdb rather than the authors' analysis. The sample has about 630,000 distinct CDR3 sequences on record, 25% of them singletons. About 0.78% of the sample comes from the top ten.

Naive CD8 T cell libraries were made from 20,000 to 1,000,000 sorted cells using 10%, 30% or 50% of purified RNA. On a BD FACSAria II, naive CD8 T cells were FACS-sorted as CD8+CD4-CCR7+CD45RA+ and collected into RLT Plus buffer. Detection sensitivity was tested by spiking Jurkat RNA equal to over 8 TCR copies' worth into samples containing roughly 19,000-1,000,000 naive CD8 T cells. Enrichment of CD8 T cells was performed with RosetteSep CD8+ T Cell Enrichment Cocktail and Ficoll-Paque, after which ACK red cell lysis was carried out. Overall results and qualifications from the work: A single cell's worth of spiked-in Jurkat TCR RNA was reported detectable even among approximately 930,000 naive CD8 T cells. Spiked-in Jurkat TCR RNA (about ten copies' worth), which is not part of the donor repertoire, was contained in the naive libraries. Highly expanded clone sizes could be underestimated because identical TCR molecules may share a barcode. When barcode sub-clustering was left out, chimeric consensus sequences inflated TCR diversity, with chimeras reaching as high as 47%. Modeling gave about three recovered TCR RNA copies per cell versus around 10 by digital PCR, implying roughly 30% capture efficiency. In CMV-specific effector cells, clones with more than 20 RNA copies accounted for over 99% of molecules, whereas in naive cells such clones accounted for under 1%.

Specimen: naive CD8+ T cells from blood, with Jurkat cell RNA spiked in. Interpreted using the paper, the cell subset or site label stands for: FACS-sorted CD8+CD4-CCR7+CD45RA+ naive T cells. The rearrangement joined TRBV6-2 or TRBV6-3 to TRBJ2-5; 12 central nucleotides agree with TRBD2. This TCR was sampled from a human donor in good health. Some libraries in this study had Jurkat cell RNA spiked in. The CDR3 sequence is CASSFTSGGYQETQYF. The DNA sequence follows: TGTGCCAGCAGCTTCACTAGCGGGGGGTACCAAGAGACCCAGTACTTC.